This is a list of T cell receptor beta chains from one sample in a study of blood T cells in healthy people across ages. MiXCR, applied by TCRdb to the 5' RACE reads, yields one record per CDR3 protein. The sample has some 760,000 distinct CDR3 sequences; around a quarter are singletons. The same data also contributed to another study, on T cells of mothers and their children.

What was sequenced was blood. These receptors all come from a boy younger than 18 in good health. CDR3s include the opening cysteine and the closing phenylalanine or tryptophan. The D gene is left open where the match is weak. Size values are once, few and many counts, or a class for expanded clones, and some rows have none.

D | size | J | V | length | CDR3 | DNA
- | few | TRBJ2-4 | TRBV19 | 14 | CASSNLDIWNIQYF | TGTGCCAGTAGTAACTTGGACATCTGGAACATTCAGTACTTC
- | - | TRBJ2-3 | TRBV12-5 | 11 | CASGRRDTQYF | TGTGCTAGTGGGCGCCGGGATACGCAGTATTTT
- | - | TRBJ2-3 | TRBV5-1 | 14 | CASSLASMTDTQYF | TGCGCCAGCAGCTTGGCTAGTATGACAGATACGCAGTATTTT
TRBD2 | - | TRBJ2-7 | TRBV7-9 | 16 | CASSLAGLAGDYEQYF | TGTGCCAGCAGCTTAGCGGGTCTAGCGGGAGACTACGAGCAGTACTTC
- | few | TRBJ2-3 | TRBV2 | 14 | CASSDGQRTDTQYF | TGTGCCAGCAGTGATGGGCAGCGCACAGATACGCAGTATTTT
- | - | TRBJ2-3 | TRBV7-3 | 15 | CASSYGTYSTDTQYF | TGTGCCAGCAGCTATGGGACCTACAGCACAGATACGCAGTATTTT
TRBD1 | - | TRBJ2-1 | TRBV4-3 | 17 | CASSQQLSGGAYNEQFF | TGCGCCAGCAGCCAACAATTATCAGGGGGCGCCTACAATGAGCAGTTCTTC
- | - | TRBJ1-1 | TRBV10-3 | 13 | CAIGREGDTEAFF | TGTGCCATCGGTCGAGAGGGCGACACTGAAGCTTTCTTT
TRBD2 | - | TRBJ2-3 | TRBV12-3/TRBV12-4 | 16 | CASSLGLAGEQVEQYF | TGTGCCAGCAGTTTAGGGCTAGCGGGAGAACAGGTTGAGCAGTATTTT
- | - | TRBJ2-7 | TRBV4-2 | 14 | CASSQDRRADEQYF | TGTGCCAGCAGCCAAGACAGGAGGGCGGACGAGCAGTACTTC
- | few | TRBJ1-2 | TRBV11-2 | 12 | CASSLARLGYTF | TGTGCCAGTAGCTTAGCGCGGCTCGGCTACACCTTC
TRBD2 | few | TRBJ2-4 | TRBV28 | 13 | CASSPGLADIQYF | TGTGCCAGCAGCCCCGGACTAGCAGACATTCAGTACTTC
- | few | TRBJ2-5 | TRBV12-3/TRBV12-4 | 13 | CASSHGRGETQYF | TGTGCCAGCAGCCACGGACGGGGGGAGACCCAGTACTTC
TRBD2 | - | TRBJ2-1 | TRBV4-1 | 15 | CASSQESGISDEQFF | TGCGCCAGCAGCCAAGAAAGCGGGATCAGTGATGAGCAGTTCTTC
- | - | TRBJ1-5 | TRBV10-3 | 12 | CAISESTQPQHF | TGTGCCATCAGTGAGTCAACCCAGCCCCAGCATTTT
- | - | TRBJ2-1 | TRBV12-3/TRBV12-4 | 15 | CASSAPGIEGDEQFF | TGTGCCAGCAGTGCCCCGGGGATAGAGGGGGATGAGCAGTTCTTC
TRBD2 | - | TRBJ2-3 | TRBV20-1 | 15 | CSASLAETSTDTQYF | TGCAGTGCTAGTCTAGCGGAAACGTCCACAGATACGCAGTATTTT
- | few | TRBJ2-7 | TRBV12-3/TRBV12-4 | 14 | CASSQLGGAYEQYF | TGTGCCAGCAGCCAATTAGGTGGCGCGTACGAGCAGTACTTC
- | - | TRBJ2-7 | TRBV2 | 13 | CASSRNPSYEQYF | TGTGCCAGCTCCCGTAACCCCTCCTACGAGCAGTACTTC
- | - | TRBJ1-5 | TRBV6-1 | 15 | CASSERRGVSQPQHF | TGTGCCAGCAGTGAACGCCGGGGGGTGTCGCAGCCCCAGCATTTT
- | - | TRBJ1-1 | TRBV29-1 | 13 | CSVSGRLNTEAFF | TGCAGCGTTTCTGGACGGTTGAACACTGAAGCTTTCTTT
- | - | TRBJ2-2 | TRBV4-3 | 16 | CASSQDWGIRTGELFF | TGCGCCAGCAGCCAAGATTGGGGCATACGTACCGGGGAGCTGTTTTTT
- | few | TRBJ2-1 | TRBV6-2/TRBV6-3 | 13 | CASSYTTIVEQFF | TGTGCCAGCAGTTACACGACTATTGTTGAGCAGTTCTTC
- | - | TRBJ2-3 | TRBV6-2/TRBV6-3 | 13 | CASSYQGTDTQYF | TGTGCCAGCAGTTACCAGGGAACAGATACGCAGTATTTT
- | few | TRBJ1-1 | TRBV29-1 | 14 | CSVEDTGMNTEAFF | TGCAGCGTTGAAGATACCGGTATGAACACTGAAGCCTTCTTT
- | few | TRBJ2-4 | TRBV29-1 | 13 | CSVESGAGNIQYF | TGCAGCGTTGAGTCAGGGGCGGGGAACATTCAGTACTTC
- | - | TRBJ2-6 | TRBV15 | 16 | CATSRDLGDGANVLTF | TGTGCCACCAGCAGAGATCTGGGGGACGGGGCCAACGTCCTGACTTTC
TRBD2 | - | TRBJ2-3 | TRBV2 | 17 | CASSDYKLAGLTDTQYF | TGTGCCAGCAGTGATTATAAGCTAGCGGGTCTCACAGATACGCAGTATTTT
- | few | TRBJ1-4 | TRBV27 | 15 | CASSLRQRTNEKLFF | TGTGCCAGCAGTCTAAGACAGAGAACTAATGAAAAACTGTTTTTT
- | few | TRBJ2-5 | TRBV6-2/TRBV6-3 | 16 | CTSSYFQGRNQETQYF | TGTACCAGCAGTTACTTCCAGGGACGGAACCAAGAGACCCAGTACTTC
- | few | TRBJ1-1 | TRBV6-4 | 13 | CASSASANTEAFF | TGTGCCAGCAGTGCGTCAGCAAACACTGAAGCTTTCTTT
TRBD1 | - | TRBJ2-7 | TRBV5-1 | 12 | CASSWTGDEQYF | TGCGCCAGCAGCTGGACAGGGGACGAGCAGTACTTC
TRBD2 | - | TRBJ2-5 | TRBV2 | 15 | CASTRVAGVQETQYF | TGTGCCAGCACCAGGGTAGCGGGGGTCCAAGAGACCCAGTACTTC
- | - | TRBJ2-7 | TRBV10-3 | 16 | CAISELQGRERSEQYF | TGTGCCATCAGTGAGCTCCAGGGAAGGGAAAGGTCCGAGCAGTACTTC
- | few | TRBJ1-2 | TRBV20-1 | 12 | CSAILDTYGYTF | TGCAGTGCTATCCTGGACACTTATGGCTACACCTTC
- | - | TRBJ1-1 | TRBV6-5 | 14 | CASGRGAVNTEAFF | TGTGCCAGCGGGCGGGGGGCGGTGAACACTGAAGCTTTCTTT
- | few | TRBJ2-5 | TRBV5-1 | 15 | CASSLASGPSYEQHF | TGCGCCAGCAGCTTGGCCTCGGGACCCTCCTACGAGCAGCACTTC
TRBD2 | few | TRBJ2-7 | TRBV29-1 | 15 | CSVEETSGGRSEQYF | TGCAGCGTTGAAGAGACTAGCGGGGGTCGAAGCGAGCAGTACTTC
- | once | TRBJ2-5 | TRBV3-1 | 16 | CASSHLYGAHQETQYF | TGTGCCAGCAGCCATTTATATGGGGCCCACCAAGAGACCCAGTACTTC
TRBD2 | few | TRBJ2-5 | TRBV7-2 | 17 | CASSPIAGGTWGETQYF | TGTGCCAGCAGCCCCATAGCGGGGGGGACTTGGGGAGAGACCCAGTACTTC
TRBD2 | - | TRBJ2-5 | TRBV29-1 | 15 | CSVEGPWGEGETQYF | TGCAGCGTTGAAGGGCCGTGGGGGGAGGGAGAGACCCAGTACTTC
TRBD1 | few | TRBJ2-4 | TRBV7-2 | 14 | CASELGTGVDIQYF | TGTGCCAGCGAACTAGGGACAGGGGTGGACATTCAGTACTTC
TRBD1 | few | TRBJ1-2 | TRBV7-2 | 13 | CASRTGGPYGYTF | TGTGCCAGCAGGACAGGGGGACCCTATGGCTACACCTTC
- | few | TRBJ2-6 | TRBV5-1 | 15 | CASKTEVSGANVLTF | TGCGCCAGCAAGACGGAGGTCTCTGGGGCCAACGTCCTGACTTTC
- | few | TRBJ1-2 | TRBV6-2/TRBV6-3 | 13 | CASSPAGNYGYTF | TGTGCCAGCAGTCCGGCGGGGAACTATGGCTACACCTTC
- | - | TRBJ2-1 | TRBV6-1 | 13 | CASEKGAYNEQFF | TGTGCCAGCGAGAAGGGGGCCTACAATGAGCAGTTCTTC